The rows below give T cell receptor beta chains drawn from one sample of a study of shared clonotypes between healthy human individuals. Profiled with immunoSEQ multiplex PCR; TCRdb holds only in-frame clones, not every one. The repertoire has 1 million to 1.2 million clones, roughly 80% of them found once; the top ten carry roughly 0.9%. The source material was memory CD4+ T cells from PBMCs. Receptor source: a man younger than 35 in good health. Some clones in this sample may be carry-over from other donors' samples. Each CDR3 is given with its conserved first and last residue. D genes are given only for firm matches. Rows may omit the clone size; those that give it use once, few, many or a size class.

CDR3 DNA | CDR3 protein | V gene | clone size | D gene | J gene
TGTGCCAGCTCATCGGGACTCTCCAATGAGCAGTTCTTC | CASSSGLSNEQFF | TRBV18 | NA | NA | TRBJ2-1
TGTGCCTGGAGGAGACAGGTGAGCTCCTACGAGCAGTACTTC | CAWRRQVSSYEQYF | TRBV30 | few | NA | TRBJ2-7
TGTGCCAGCAGCCAGACGAACTCGGGGTCGGCGGATCAGCCCCAGCATTTT | CASSQTNSGSADQPQHF | TRBV4-2 | NA | NA | TRBJ1-5
TGTGCCAGCAGTTTATCAGGCAGTCCAAACTATGGCTACACCTTC | CASSLSGSPNYGYTF | TRBV28 | many | NA | TRBJ1-2
TGTGCCAGCAGTCCGGACCTGAACACTGAAGCTTTCTTT | CASSPDLNTEAFF | TRBV14 | NA | NA | TRBJ1-1
TGTGCCAGCAGTCCCCAACAGGGGGCGGATCAGCCCCAGCATTTT | CASSPQQGADQPQHF | TRBV27 | NA | TRBD1 | TRBJ1-5
TGTGCCAGCAGCCAAGTCTCGGGACAGGGGACCTCAAGCAATCAGCCCCAGCATTTT | CASSQVSGQGTSSNQPQHF | TRBV4-2 | NA | TRBD1 | TRBJ1-5
TGTGCCAGCAGCATAGGGACCGGCAACACCTTC | CASSIGTGNTF | TRBV28 | NA | NA | TRBJ1-2
TGTGCCAGTAGGACTAGCGGGGGTCAAGAGACCCAGTACTTC | CASRTSGGQETQYF | TRBV19 | few | TRBD2 | TRBJ2-5
TGTGCCAGCAGTTTAAACCCAAACTATGGCTACACCTTC | CASSLNPNYGYTF | TRBV28 | NA | NA | TRBJ1-2
TGTGCCAGCAGTGATCAACAGGCCTTGGGGGGCTACACCTTC | CASSDQQALGGYTF | TRBV2 | NA | NA | TRBJ1-2
TGTGCCAGCAAGTCCCAGGGTCGCGGGAGCTCCTACGAGCAGTACTTC | CASKSQGRGSSYEQYF | TRBV21-1 | NA | NA | TRBJ2-7
TGTGCCGCCCTTAGCGGGAGGATGGAGACCCAGTACTTC | CAALSGRMETQYF | TRBV7-9 | NA | TRBD2 | TRBJ2-5
TGCGCCAGCAGCCAAGGAGCATCAGTTAGGCCGAATGAAAAACTGTTTTTT | CASSQGASVRPNEKLFF | TRBV4-1 | once | NA | TRBJ1-4
TGTGCCAGCACCCCTGGGTATGGGGATGGCTACACCTTC | CASTPGYGDGYTF | TRBV11-2 | few | NA | TRBJ1-2
TGCGCCAGCAGCGTGGCCGGGAGAGAGACCCAGTACTTC | CASSVAGRETQYF | TRBV5-1 | NA | NA | TRBJ2-5
TGTGCCAGCAGTTTACCGACAGGGGCAGGAAACACCATATATTTT | CASSLPTGAGNTIYF | TRBV28 | NA | TRBD1 | TRBJ1-3
TGTGCCAGCAGCCCGGGACAGGGAGTGAACACCGGGGAGCTGTTTTTT | CASSPGQGVNTGELFF | TRBV5-6 | NA | TRBD1 | TRBJ2-2
TGTGCCAGCAGCCAAGGTAGCGGGAAAGCTGACGAGCAGTACTTC | CASSQGSGKADEQYF | TRBV4-2 | few | TRBD2 | TRBJ2-7
TGTGCCAGCAGCTTGGGGGGTGCTGGAAACACCATATATTTT | CASSLGGAGNTIYF | TRBV13 | NA | NA | TRBJ1-3
TGTGCCAGCATACGGACATCGGCAGGCAAAGAGACCCAGTACTTC | CASIRTSAGKETQYF | TRBV6-6 | NA | NA | TRBJ2-5
TGCGCCAGCAGCCAACCCGGGAGTTACAATGAGCAGTTCTTC | CASSQPGSYNEQFF | TRBV4-1 | NA | NA | TRBJ2-1
TGTGCCAGCAGCCAGACCCAGGACAGGCCTTACGATGAGCAGTTCTTC | CASSQTQDRPYDEQFF | TRBV14 | once | TRBD1 | TRBJ2-1
TGTGCCTGGAGTGGGACAGGGGGGAATCAGCCCCAGCATTTT | CAWSGTGGNQPQHF | TRBV30 | few | TRBD1 | TRBJ1-5
TGCGCCAGCAGCCGAGGGACAGGGAATAGCGACGAGCAGTACTTC | CASSRGTGNSDEQYF | TRBV5-1 | NA | TRBD1 | TRBJ2-7
TGTGCCAGCAGCGCCGGACTTGGTCGAATCCCCCCCTACGAGCAGTACTTC | CASSAGLGRIPPYEQYF | TRBV9 | NA | NA | TRBJ2-7
TGCGCCAGCAGCCAAGATTGGGATCTAGCGGGAGCTACGTTCTTC | CASSQDWDLAGATFF | TRBV4-1 | NA | TRBD2 | TRBJ2-1
TGTGCCAGCAGCCCCTCGGCTAGGGGAGGTATTTATGGCTACACCTTC | CASSPSARGGIYGYTF | TRBV9 | NA | NA | TRBJ1-2
TGTGCCAGCAGTCCCTTCAACGCGTATGGCTACACCTTC | CASSPFNAYGYTF | TRBV6-5 | NA | NA | TRBJ1-2
TGTGCCAGCAGTTTCCCAGGCCCCACCGAGCAGTACTTC | CASSFPGPTEQYF | TRBV6-5 | NA | NA | TRBJ2-7
TGTGCCAGTATCAGGCCATGGGACACTGAAGCTTTCTTT | CASIRPWDTEAFF | TRBV19 | few | NA | TRBJ1-1
TGCGCCAGCAGCCCCGGACAGGGGGAATTGAATGAGCAGTTCTTC | CASSPGQGELNEQFF | TRBV5-1 | NA | TRBD1 | TRBJ2-1
TGCAGCGTTGTTCATCAGGACAGGGGAAAATATGAGCAGTTCTTC | CSVVHQDRGKYEQFF | TRBV29-1 | NA | TRBD1 | TRBJ2-1
TGTGCCAGCAGCCCCATTGGTGACGGCTCTTGGGGGCTGAACACTGAAGCTTTCTTT | CASSPIGDGSWGLNTEAFF | TRBV7-2 | once | NA | TRBJ1-1
TGCGCCAGCAGCCCGGACGATTTCCGGACAGATACGCAGTATTTT | CASSPDDFRTDTQYF | TRBV5-1 | NA | NA | TRBJ2-3
TGTGCCAGCAGTGAAGGGACGGAGGTCTACGAGCAGTACTTC | CASSEGTEVYEQYF | TRBV28 | NA | NA | TRBJ2-7
TGTGCCTGGGCTCCAGCGACCTATGGCTACACCTTC | CAWAPATYGYTF | TRBV30 | NA | NA | TRBJ1-2
TGTGCCAGCAGCTTATGGGGTGGGGAGCAGTACTTC | CASSLWGGEQYF | TRBV7-8 | NA | NA | TRBJ2-7
TGTGCCAGCAGCCAGGGACAGGTGAGGGGCAATGAGCAGTTCTTC | CASSQGQVRGNEQFF | TRBV7-9 | NA | TRBD1 | TRBJ2-1
TGTGCCAGCAGTTTCCCAGGGACTAGCGGAGAGACCCAGTACTTC | CASSFPGTSGETQYF | TRBV28 | NA | TRBD2 | TRBJ2-5
TGTGCCAGCAGCCGGGAACAGGGGTGGGAGACCCAGTACTTC | CASSREQGWETQYF | TRBV7-9 | few | TRBD1 | TRBJ2-5
TGTGCCAGCAGCCCGGGGACTGTCTCTGGAAACACCATATATTTT | CASSPGTVSGNTIYF | TRBV7-7 | once | NA | TRBJ1-3
TGTGCCAGCAGCGTAGGTCGGTTGTGGGCAGGAGAAAAACTGTTTTTT | CASSVGRLWAGEKLFF | TRBV9 | NA | NA | TRBJ1-4
TGCAGCGTTTCGGAGAGGAACACTGAAGCTTTCTTT | CSVSERNTEAFF | TRBV29-1 | NA | NA | TRBJ1-1
TGTGCCAGCAGCCACGGGCTAGGCGGGGAGCTGTTTTTT | CASSHGLGGELFF | TRBV9 | NA | NA | TRBJ2-2
TGCAGTGCTACCAGACGAGAGCAGTACTTC | CSATRREQYF | TRBV20-1 | NA | NA | TRBJ2-7
TGTGCCAGCTCACTCACGGGACAGACCTACGAGCAGTACTTC | CASSLTGQTYEQYF | TRBV18 | once | TRBD1 | TRBJ2-7
TGCGCCAGCAGTATGGCAGGGGATACCACTGAAGCTTTCTTT | CASSMAGDTTEAFF | TRBV5-1 | NA | NA | TRBJ1-1
TGTGCCAGCAGCTTAAATGCGGGGGGGACTGAAGCTTTCTTT | CASSLNAGGTEAFF | TRBV7-9 | few | NA | TRBJ1-1
TGTGCCAGCAGGGATTACAGGGGGCCTAATGAAAAACTGTTTTTT | CASRDYRGPNEKLFF | TRBV11-2 | few | TRBD1 | TRBJ1-4
TGTGCCACGCGCGGGACTAATGTGCTGGCCGGGGAGCTGTTTTTT | CATRGTNVLAGELFF | TRBV10-3 | NA | TRBD2 | TRBJ2-2
TGTGCCAGCATGCGCGGGAGTACGTACAATGAGCAGTTCTTC | CASMRGSTYNEQFF | TRBV2 | NA | TRBD2 | TRBJ2-1
TGTGCCAGCGGCGAGAGGCAGGGTTACTATGGCTACACCTTC | CASGERQGYYGYTF | TRBV2 | few | NA | TRBJ1-2
TGTGCCAGCAGATCTCCCGGGACCGACGAGCAGTACTTC | CASRSPGTDEQYF | TRBV6-6 | NA | NA | TRBJ2-7
TGTGCCACCTCCGAGTCAACTAATGAAAAACTGTTTTTT | CATSESTNEKLFF | TRBV10-3 | NA | NA | TRBJ1-4